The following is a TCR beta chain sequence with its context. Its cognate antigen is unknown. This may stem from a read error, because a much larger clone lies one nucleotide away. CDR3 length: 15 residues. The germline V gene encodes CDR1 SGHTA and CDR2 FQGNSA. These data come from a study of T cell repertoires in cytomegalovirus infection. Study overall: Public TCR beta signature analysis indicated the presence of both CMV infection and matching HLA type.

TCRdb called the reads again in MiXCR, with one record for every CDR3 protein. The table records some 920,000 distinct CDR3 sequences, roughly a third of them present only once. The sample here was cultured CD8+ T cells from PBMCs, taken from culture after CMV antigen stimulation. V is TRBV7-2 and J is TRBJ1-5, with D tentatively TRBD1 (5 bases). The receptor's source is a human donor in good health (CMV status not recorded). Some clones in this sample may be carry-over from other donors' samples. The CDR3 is CANSLALGPDQPQHF. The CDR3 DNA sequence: TGTGCCAACAGCTTAGCGCTGGGGCCAGATCAGCCCCAGCATTTT.